A selection of T cell receptor beta chains follows, all from one sample in a study of CD8 T cells in Susac syndrome. TCRdb passed the immunoSEQ multiplex PCR reads through MiXCR, listing each CDR3 protein once. The sample consists of some 120,000 distinct CDR3 sequences, about 94% of them appearing once. Sequencing input: CD4+ T cells from PBMCs. All receptors come from a human donor with multiple sclerosis. The CDR3 runs from the conserved cysteine through the conserved F or W. A D gene is named only where the DNA matches it firmly. Rows may omit the clone size; those that give it use once, few, many or a size class.

j_call clone_size d_call v_call cdr3_nt cdr3_aa
TRBJ1-5 - TRBD1 TRBV18 TGTGCCAGCTCACCAGGGGGGACAGGGCTTCAACCCCAGCATTTT CASSPGGTGLQPQHF
TRBJ2-2 - - TRBV7-9 TGTGCCAGCAGCTTATTCGAAGCGGGTGCTAACACCGGGGAGCTGTTTTTT CASSLFEAGANTGELFF
TRBJ1-1 - - TRBV5-8 TGTGCCAGCCATCCGGGACAATGGAACACTGAAGCTTTCTTT CASHPGQWNTEAFF
TRBJ2-1 - - TRBV20-1 TGCAGTGCCGCGGCCCCACTTCTCGAGTGGAGCTCCTACAATGAGCAGTTCTTC CSAAAPLLEWSSYNEQFF
TRBJ2-1 - TRBD2 TRBV11-3 TGTGCCAGCAGCTTAGATCAAAGCGGGAGTGTTTCCTACAATGAGCAGTTCTTC CASSLDQSGSVSYNEQFF
TRBJ1-2 once TRBD1 TRBV25-1 TGTGCCAGCAGTGAGGACAGGGACTATGGCTACACCTTC CASSEDRDYGYTF
TRBJ2-3 - - TRBV12-3/TRBV12-4 TGTGCCAGCAGTTTAGCGGTCATGGTCGCAGATACGCAGTATTTT CASSLAVMVADTQYF
TRBJ2-1 - - TRBV30 TGTGCCTGGAGTGTACGGGATGAGCAGTTCTTC CAWSVRDEQFF
TRBJ1-1 - - TRBV5-1 TGCGCCAGCAGCTTGGCCGTAGGGTTGAACACTGAAGCTTTCTTT CASSLAVGLNTEAFF
TRBJ1-5 once - TRBV6-5 TGTGCCAGCAGCGTAAGGGGCAATCAGCCCCAGCATTTT CASSVRGNQPQHF
TRBJ2-3 - - TRBV19 TGTGCCAGCAAACACAACCAGTGGGAAATCCATATTTTT CASKHNQWEIHIF
TRBJ2-6 - - TRBV19 TGTGCCAGTAGTATACCAGGTTCCGGGGCCAACGTCCTGACTTTC CASSIPGSGANVLTF
TRBJ1-1 - - TRBV14 TGTGCCAGCAGCCTTCGGCCGGGACGTTCGAACACTGAAGCTTTCTTT CASSLRPGRSNTEAFF
TRBJ2-7 - - TRBV7-2 TGTGCCAGCAGCGCTTCGTTAGGGGTTGAGCAGTACTTC CASSASLGVEQYF
TRBJ2-1 - - TRBV5-6 TGTGCCAGCAGCCCGGGACCTCTTGAGCAGTTCTTC CASSPGPLEQFF
TRBJ1-1 once TRBD1 TRBV2 TGTGCCAGCAATGCAGGGGGGAGCGCTGAAGCTTTCTTT CASNAGGSAEAFF
TRBJ2-3 - - TRBV20-1 TGCAGTGCTAGTGGCGGGGCCACAGATACGCAGTATTTT CSASGGATDTQYF
TRBJ2-4 - TRBD2 TRBV5-1 TGCGCCAGCAGCTTGTTGACTAGCGGGAGGGCCGGTAACATTCAGTACTTC CASSLLTSGRAGNIQYF
TRBJ1-2 - - TRBV24-1 TGTGCCACCAGTGATACCGGGCATGGCTACACCTTC CATSDTGHGYTF
TRBJ2-7 - TRBD1 TRBV5-1 TGCGCCAGCAGCTTGGAGGCAGGGGGCTTCAACGAGCAGTACTTC CASSLEAGGFNEQYF
TRBJ1-1 - - TRBV3-1 TGTGCCAGCAGCCAAGATCCGGGGAGGGTGAACACTGAAGCTTTCTTT CASSQDPGRVNTEAFF
TRBJ2-3 - TRBD2 TRBV29-1 TGCAGCGTTGTAGCGGGGGGGAGCACAGATACGCAGTATTTT CSVVAGGSTDTQYF
TRBJ2-2 - - TRBV29-1 TGCAGCGCACGGACAGACCTTCGGAGCCTCGGGGAGCTGTTTTTT CSARTDLRSLGELFF
TRBJ2-7 - - TRBV7-9 TGTGCCAGCAGCCATCCCCAGGGAGAGCAGTACTTC CASSHPQGEQYF
TRBJ1-2 - - TRBV6-2/TRBV6-3 TGTGCCAGCAGAGATATCGGCTACACCTTC CASRDIGYTF
TRBJ2-7 - TRBD1 TRBV10-3 TGTGCCAGCTCTTACGAGGGACAGACCTACGAGCAGTACTTC CASSYEGQTYEQYF
TRBJ2-4 - TRBD1 TRBV3-1 TGTGCCAGCAGCGCCCGGGACAGAGAAAACATTCAGTACTTC CASSARDRENIQYF
TRBJ1-5 - - TRBV2 TGTGCCAGCAGTGAAGCGAAGGCCAGTTCGATGCCCCAGCATTTT CASSEAKASSMPQHF
TRBJ2-3 - - TRBV25-1 TGTGCCACCGTCTCAAGGGGGTGGACAGATACGCAGTATTTT CATVSRGWTDTQYF
TRBJ1-2 - - TRBV29-1 TGCAGCGCCGGCAGGGATAATGGCTACACCTTC CSAGRDNGYTF
TRBJ1-2 - TRBD1 TRBV7-9 TGTGCCAGCAGCTTAGGAGACAGGGAAGACTATGGCTACACCTTC CASSLGDREDYGYTF
TRBJ2-5 - - TRBV20-1 TGCAGTGCTAACCGGAGAGAGTTGGAGACCCAGTACTTC CSANRRELETQYF
TRBJ2-1 - TRBD2 TRBV20-1 TGCAGTGCTGGCGGACTAGCGACTACGAGCTCCTACAATGAGCAGTTCTTC CSAGGLATTSSYNEQFF
TRBJ1-3 - TRBD1 TRBV5-1 TGCGCCAGCAGCCGCGACAGGGGATCGAGAGGAAACACCATATATTTT CASSRDRGSRGNTIYF
TRBJ2-5 - TRBD2 TRBV5-4 TGTGCCGCGGGACTAGCGGGGACCCAAGAGACCCAGTACTTC CAAGLAGTQETQYF
TRBJ2-7 - - TRBV6-5 TGTGCCAGTACGAGGGGGATGAACTACGAGCAGTACTTC CASTRGMNYEQYF
TRBJ2-5 - - TRBV7-7 TGTGCTAGCAGCTCCTTACTAGTGCAAGAGACCCAGTACTTC CASSSLLVQETQYF
TRBJ1-5 once - TRBV10-3 TGTGCCATCAGTGGTGGAGGGCCCCAGCATTTT CAISGGGPQHF
TRBJ2-1 - TRBD1 TRBV9 TGTGCCAGCAGCACCAACCGGGACAGATCGCACAATGAGCAGTTCTTC CASSTNRDRSHNEQFF
TRBJ2-5 - - TRBV20-1 TGCAGTGCTAGCAGGACACTTTACCAAGAGACCCAGTACTTC CSASRTLYQETQYF
TRBJ2-3 - - TRBV9 TGTGCCAGCAGCGTAGTCGGCACTAGCACAGATACGCAGTATTTT CASSVVGTSTDTQYF
TRBJ2-7 once TRBD1 TRBV30 TGTGCCTGGACCGACAGGGGCCACGAGCAGTACTTC CAWTDRGHEQYF